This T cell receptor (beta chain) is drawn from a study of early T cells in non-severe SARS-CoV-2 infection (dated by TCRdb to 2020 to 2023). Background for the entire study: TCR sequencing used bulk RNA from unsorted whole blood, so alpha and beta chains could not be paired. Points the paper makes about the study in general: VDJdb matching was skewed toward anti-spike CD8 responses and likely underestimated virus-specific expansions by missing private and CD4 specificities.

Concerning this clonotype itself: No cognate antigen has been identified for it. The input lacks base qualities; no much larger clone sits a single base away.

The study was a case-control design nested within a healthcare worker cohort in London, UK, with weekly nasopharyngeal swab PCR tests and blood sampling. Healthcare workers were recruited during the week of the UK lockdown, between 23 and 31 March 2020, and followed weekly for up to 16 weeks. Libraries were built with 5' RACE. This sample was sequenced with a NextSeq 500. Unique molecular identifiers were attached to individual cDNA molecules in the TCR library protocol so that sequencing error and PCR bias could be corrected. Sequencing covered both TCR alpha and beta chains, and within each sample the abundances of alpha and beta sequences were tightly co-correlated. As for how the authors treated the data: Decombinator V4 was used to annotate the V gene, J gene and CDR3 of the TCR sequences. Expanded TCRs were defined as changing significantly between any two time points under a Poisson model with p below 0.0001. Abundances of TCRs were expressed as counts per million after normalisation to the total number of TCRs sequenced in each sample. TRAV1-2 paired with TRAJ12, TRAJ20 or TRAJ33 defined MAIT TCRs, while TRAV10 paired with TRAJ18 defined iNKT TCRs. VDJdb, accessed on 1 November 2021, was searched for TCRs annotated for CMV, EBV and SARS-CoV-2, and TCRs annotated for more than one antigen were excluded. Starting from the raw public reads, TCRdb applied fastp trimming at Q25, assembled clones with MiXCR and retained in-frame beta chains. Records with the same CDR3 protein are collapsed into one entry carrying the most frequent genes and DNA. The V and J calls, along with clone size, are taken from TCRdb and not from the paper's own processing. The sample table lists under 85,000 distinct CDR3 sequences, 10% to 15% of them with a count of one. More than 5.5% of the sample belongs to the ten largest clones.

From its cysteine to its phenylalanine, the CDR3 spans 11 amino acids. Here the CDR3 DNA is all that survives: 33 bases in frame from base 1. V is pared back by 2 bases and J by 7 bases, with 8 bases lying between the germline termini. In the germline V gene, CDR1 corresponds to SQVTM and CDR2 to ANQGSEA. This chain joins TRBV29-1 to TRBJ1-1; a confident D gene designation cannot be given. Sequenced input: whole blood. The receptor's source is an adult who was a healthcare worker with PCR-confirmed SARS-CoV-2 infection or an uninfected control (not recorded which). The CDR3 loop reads CSVETPYEAFF. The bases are TGCAGCGTTGAAACGCCATATGAAGCTTTCTTT. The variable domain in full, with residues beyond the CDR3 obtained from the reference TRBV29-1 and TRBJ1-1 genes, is SAVISQKPSRDICQRGTSLTIQCQVDSQVTMMFWYRQQPGQSLTLIATANQGSEATYESGFVIDKFPISRPNLTFSTLTVSNMSPEDSSIYLCSVETPYEAFFGQGTRLTVV.